This passage covers 9 T cell receptor beta chains from one sample sequenced in a study of blood T cell repertoires in COVID-19. Sequenced by immunoSEQ multiplex PCR; TCRdb stores in-frame clones only, minus some. The table shows under 250,000 clones, with roughly four fifths occurring only once. The sample taken for sequencing was peripheral blood. These receptors were taken from a woman aged 45-60 years with active or convalescent COVID-19.

The chain is built from TRBV6-5 and TRBJ1-2; tentative D call: TRBD1 (5 bases). This CDR3 has 14 residues. With 6 bases removed from V and 5 bases from J, the gap between germline ends came to 16 bases. Germline values: CDR1 MNHEY, CDR2 SVGAGI. CDR3: CASSSGTFRYGYTF. CDR3 coding DNA: TGTGCCAGCAGCTCAGGGACTTTTAGATATGGCTACACCTTC.

The V and J genes are TRBV5-6 and TRBJ2-7; D perhaps matches TRBD1 (5 bases). This CDR3 has 14 residues. Trimming left V 2 bases short and J 2 bases short, with 11 bases between. Germline V gives CDR1 SGHDT, CDR2 YYEEEE. CDR3 DNA: TGTGCCAGCAGCTTAGCAGGGCAGCCCTACGAGCAGTACGTC. Protein sequence: CASSLAGQPYEQYV.

This clone was counted a few times. The rearrangement links TRBV30 to TRBJ2-1; TRBD2 might be the D (6 bases). Trimming removed 5 bases at V and 4 bases at J, with 12 bases between. The CDR3 contains 13 residues. Germline CDR1 reads GTSNPN; CDR2 reads SVGIG (reference sequence). CDR3 amino acids: CAWDRTTYNEQFF. DNA of the CDR3: TGTGCCTGGGACCGGACTACTTACAATGAGCAGTTCTTC.

This chain joins TRBV7-9 and TRBJ1-4; D possibly corresponds to TRBD1 (6 bases). Trimming removed 4 bases at V and 4 bases at J, with 16 bases between. This CDR3 spans 16 amino acids. Looked up from germline, CDR1 is SEHNR and CDR2 is FQNEAQ (reference sequence). This CDR3 is CASSSIPAQGNEKLFF. CDR3 in DNA: TGTGCCAGCAGCTCGATACCGGCACAGGGTAATGAAAAACTGTTTTTT.

This chain links TRBV2 with TRBJ2-5, with 9 positions matching TRBD1. J lost 5 bases, V lost 4 bases, and 8 bases had no gene match. The germline CDR1 and CDR2 sequences are SNHLY and FYNNEI. The CDR3 has 15 residues. CDR3 in amino acids: CASSVTGGGMETQYF. The CDR3 coding sequence is TGTGCCAGCAGTGTTACAGGGGGCGGAATGGAGACCCAGTACTTC.

V is TRBV28 and J is TRBJ1-4; no reliable D call. Germline lookup yields CDR1 MDHEN and CDR2 SYDVKM. The V and J ends lost 7 bases and 7 bases respectively, with 10 bases between them. The length of the CDR3 is 12 residues. The CDR3 bases are TGTGCCAGCACCCTCAGCGGTGAAAAACTGTTTTTT. Protein product: CASTLSGEKLFF.

The chain combines TRBV3-1 (or the pseudogene TRBV3-2) with TRBJ1-6, with D possibly being TRBD1 (5 bases). The CDR3 has 16 amino acids. Germline CDR1 reads LGHDT; CDR2 reads YNNKEL (reference sequence). Trimming pared 11 bases from V and 0 bases from J, leaving 17 bases between. For the CDR3, the DNA is TGTGCCTCTTCCCCCCAGGGAGGCTCCTATAATTCACCCCTCCACTTT. This encodes CASSPQGGSYNSPLHF.

J is TRBJ1-5 and V is TRBV6-5; D is unclear. CDR1 is MNHEY and CDR2 is SVGAGI in the germline V gene. V was shortened by 5 bases and J by 0 bases, with 5 bases between the two germline ends. The CDR3 sequence is 13 residues long. The CDR3 DNA is TGTGCCAGCAGTCTAGATAGCAATCAGCCCCAGCATTTT. Translation gives CASSLDSNQPQHF.

This clone has only a few counts. The CDR3 reads CASSPQGSSGNTIYF. The CDR3 nucleotides are TGTGCCAGCTCACCCCAGGGGAGCTCTGGAAACACCATATATTTT. The rearrangement links TRBV18 to TRBJ1-3; a possible D gene is TRBD1 (6 bases). In germline, CDR1 is KGHSH, CDR2 LQKENI. Trimming took off 3 bases at V and 0 bases at J, with 9 bases between the two ends. CDR3 size: 15 residues.